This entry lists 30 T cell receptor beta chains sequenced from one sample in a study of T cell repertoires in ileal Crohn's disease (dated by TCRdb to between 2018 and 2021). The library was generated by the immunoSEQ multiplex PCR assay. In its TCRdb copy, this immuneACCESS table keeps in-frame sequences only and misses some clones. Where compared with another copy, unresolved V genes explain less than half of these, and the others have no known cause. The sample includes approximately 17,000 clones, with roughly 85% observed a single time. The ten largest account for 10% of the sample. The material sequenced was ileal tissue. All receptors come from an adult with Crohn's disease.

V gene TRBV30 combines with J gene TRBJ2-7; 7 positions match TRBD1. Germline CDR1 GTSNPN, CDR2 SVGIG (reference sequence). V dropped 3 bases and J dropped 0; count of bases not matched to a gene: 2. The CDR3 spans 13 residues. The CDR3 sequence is CAWRDRSSYEQYF. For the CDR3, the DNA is TGTGCCTGGAGGGACAGGAGCTCCTACGAGCAGTACTTC.

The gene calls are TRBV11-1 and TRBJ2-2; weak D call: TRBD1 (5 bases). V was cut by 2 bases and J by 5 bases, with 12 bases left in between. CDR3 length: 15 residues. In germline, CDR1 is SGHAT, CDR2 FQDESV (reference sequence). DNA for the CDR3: TGTGCCAGCAGCTTAAATCCAGGGCGAACCGGGGAGCTGTTTTTT. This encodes CASSLNPGRTGELFF.

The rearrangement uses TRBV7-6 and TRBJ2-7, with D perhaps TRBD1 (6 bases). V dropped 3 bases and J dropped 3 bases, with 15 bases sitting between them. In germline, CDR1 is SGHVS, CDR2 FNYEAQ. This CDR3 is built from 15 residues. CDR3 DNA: TGTGCCAGCAGCTTGACCGGGACACTTAGCTACGAGCAGTACTTC. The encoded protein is CASSLTGTLSYEQYF.

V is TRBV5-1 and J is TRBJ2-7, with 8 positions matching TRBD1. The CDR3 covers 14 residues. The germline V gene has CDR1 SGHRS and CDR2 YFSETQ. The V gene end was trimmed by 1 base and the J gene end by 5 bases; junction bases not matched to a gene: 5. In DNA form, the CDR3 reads TGCGCCAGCAGCTTGCAGGGGGCTGGGGACGAGCAGTACTTC. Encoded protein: CASSLQGAGDEQYF.

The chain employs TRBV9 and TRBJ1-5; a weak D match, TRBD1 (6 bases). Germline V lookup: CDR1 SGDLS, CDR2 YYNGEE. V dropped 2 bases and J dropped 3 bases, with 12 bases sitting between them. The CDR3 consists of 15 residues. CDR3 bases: TGTGCCAGCAGCGTGGGGGGGCGGTTCAATCAGCCCCAGCATTTT. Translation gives CASSVGGRFNQPQHF.

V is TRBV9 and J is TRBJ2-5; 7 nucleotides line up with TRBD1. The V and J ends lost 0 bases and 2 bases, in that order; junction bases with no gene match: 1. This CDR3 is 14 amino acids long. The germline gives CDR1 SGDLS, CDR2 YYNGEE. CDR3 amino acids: CASSVEGQQETQYF. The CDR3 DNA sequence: TGTGCCAGCAGCGTAGAGGGACAGCAAGAGACCCAGTACTTC.

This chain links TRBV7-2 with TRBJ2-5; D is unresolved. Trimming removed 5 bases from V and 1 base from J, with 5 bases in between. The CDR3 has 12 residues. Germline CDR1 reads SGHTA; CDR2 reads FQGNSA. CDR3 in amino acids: CASSISQETQYF. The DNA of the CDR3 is TGTGCCAGCAGCATCTCCCAAGAGACCCAGTACTTC.

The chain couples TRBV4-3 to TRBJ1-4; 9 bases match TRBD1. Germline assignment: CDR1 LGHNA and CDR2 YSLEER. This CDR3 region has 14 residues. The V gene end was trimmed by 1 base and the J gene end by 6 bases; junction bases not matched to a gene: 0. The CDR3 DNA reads TGCGCCAGCAGCCAAGGGACAGGGGATGAAAAACTGTTTTTT. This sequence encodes CASSQGTGDEKLFF.

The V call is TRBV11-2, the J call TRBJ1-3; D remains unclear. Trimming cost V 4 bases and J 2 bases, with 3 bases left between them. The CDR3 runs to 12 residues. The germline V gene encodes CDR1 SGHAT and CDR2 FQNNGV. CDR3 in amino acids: CASSSTGNTIYF. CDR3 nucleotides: TGTGCCAGCAGCTCCACTGGAAACACCATATATTTT.

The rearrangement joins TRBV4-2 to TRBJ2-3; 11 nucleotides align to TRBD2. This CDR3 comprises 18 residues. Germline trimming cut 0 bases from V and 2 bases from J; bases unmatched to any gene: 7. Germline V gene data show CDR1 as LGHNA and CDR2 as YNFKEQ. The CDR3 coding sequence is TGTGCCAGCAGCCAAGATCTACTAGCGGGGGTTTCCACAGATACGCAGTATTTT. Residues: CASSQDLLAGVSTDTQYF.

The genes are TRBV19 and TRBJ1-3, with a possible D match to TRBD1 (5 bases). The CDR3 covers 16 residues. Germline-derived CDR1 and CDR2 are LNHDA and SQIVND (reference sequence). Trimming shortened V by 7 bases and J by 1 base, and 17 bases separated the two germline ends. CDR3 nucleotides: TGTGCCAGTATTCAGGGTTCAGCTCATTCTGGAAACACCATATATTTT. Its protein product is CASIQGSAHSGNTIYF.

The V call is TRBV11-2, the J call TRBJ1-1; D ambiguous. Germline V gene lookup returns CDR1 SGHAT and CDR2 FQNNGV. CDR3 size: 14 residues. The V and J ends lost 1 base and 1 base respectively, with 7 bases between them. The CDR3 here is CASSLAAGNTEAFF. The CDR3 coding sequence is TGTGCCAGCAGCTTAGCCGCAGGGAACACTGAAGCTTTCTTT. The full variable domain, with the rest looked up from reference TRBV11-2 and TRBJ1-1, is EAGVAQSPRYKIIEKRQSVAFWCNPISGHATLYWYQQILGQGPKLLIQFQNNGVVDDSQLPKDRFSAERLKGVDSTLKIQPAKLEDSAVYLCASSLAAGNTEAFFGQGTRLTVV.

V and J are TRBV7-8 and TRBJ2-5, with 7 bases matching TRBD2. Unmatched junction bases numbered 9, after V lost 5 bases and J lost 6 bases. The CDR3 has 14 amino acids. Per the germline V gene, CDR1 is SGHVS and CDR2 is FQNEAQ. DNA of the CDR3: TGTGCCAGCAGCCCGCAGGGAGGGATACAGACCCAGTACTTC. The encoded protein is CASSPQGGIQTQYF.

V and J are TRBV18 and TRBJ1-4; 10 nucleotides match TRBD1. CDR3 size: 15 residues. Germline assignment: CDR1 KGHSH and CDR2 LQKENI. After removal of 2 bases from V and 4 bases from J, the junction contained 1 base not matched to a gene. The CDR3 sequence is CASSPGTGVNEKLFF. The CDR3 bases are TGTGCCAGCTCACCAGGGACAGGGGTTAATGAAAAACTGTTTTTT.

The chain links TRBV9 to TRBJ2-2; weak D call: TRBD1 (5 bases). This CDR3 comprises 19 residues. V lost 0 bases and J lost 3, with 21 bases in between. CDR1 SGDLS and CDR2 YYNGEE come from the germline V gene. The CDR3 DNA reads TGTGCCAGCAGCGTAGGGATCCCAGGGATTGGTGTCGACACCGGGGAGCTGTTTTTT. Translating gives CASSVGIPGIGVDTGELFF.

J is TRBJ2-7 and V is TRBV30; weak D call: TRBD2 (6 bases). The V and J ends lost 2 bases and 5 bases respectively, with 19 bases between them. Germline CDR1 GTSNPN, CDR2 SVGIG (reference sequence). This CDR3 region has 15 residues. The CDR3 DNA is TGTGCCTGGAGTAGGACGCGGGGACGAGTTCACGAGCAGTACTTC. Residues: CAWSRTRGRVHEQYF.

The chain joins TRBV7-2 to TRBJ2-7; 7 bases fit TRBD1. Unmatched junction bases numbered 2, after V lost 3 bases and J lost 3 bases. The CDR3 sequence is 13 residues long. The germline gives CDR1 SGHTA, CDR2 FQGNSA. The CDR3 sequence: CASSFGQDYEQYF. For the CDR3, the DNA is TGTGCCAGCAGCTTCGGACAGGACTACGAGCAGTACTTC.

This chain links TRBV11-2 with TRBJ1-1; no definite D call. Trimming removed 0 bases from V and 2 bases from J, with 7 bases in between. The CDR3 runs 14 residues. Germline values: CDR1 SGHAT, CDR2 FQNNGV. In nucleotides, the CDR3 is TGTGCCAGCAGCTTAGAGAGGGAAAACACTGAAGCTTTCTTT. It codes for CASSLERENTEAFF.

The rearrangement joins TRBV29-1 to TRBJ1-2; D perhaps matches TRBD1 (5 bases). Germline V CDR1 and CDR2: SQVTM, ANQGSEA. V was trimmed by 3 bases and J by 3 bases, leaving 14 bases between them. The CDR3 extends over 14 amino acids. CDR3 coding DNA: TGCAGCGTTGATGTTGCCAGGGAGGACTATGGCTACACCTTC. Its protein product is CSVDVAREDYGYTF.

As DNA, the CDR3 is TGTGCCTACCAGGACAGGCTCTATAGCAATCAGCCCCAGCATTTT. It specifies CAYQDRLYSNQPQHF. The rearrangement joins TRBV30 to TRBJ1-5; 7 bases line up with TRBD1. Trimming cost V 7 bases and J 0 bases; bases outside gene matches: 9. The germline V gene has CDR1 GTSNPN and CDR2 SVGIG (reference sequence). The CDR3 runs 15 residues.

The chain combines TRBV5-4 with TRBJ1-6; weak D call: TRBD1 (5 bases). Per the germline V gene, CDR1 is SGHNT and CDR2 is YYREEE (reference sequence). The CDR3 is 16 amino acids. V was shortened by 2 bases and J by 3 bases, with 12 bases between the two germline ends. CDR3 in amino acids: CASSLPGRGYNSPLHF. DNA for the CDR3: TGTGCCAGCAGCTTACCCGGTAGGGGCTATAATTCACCCCTCCACTTT.

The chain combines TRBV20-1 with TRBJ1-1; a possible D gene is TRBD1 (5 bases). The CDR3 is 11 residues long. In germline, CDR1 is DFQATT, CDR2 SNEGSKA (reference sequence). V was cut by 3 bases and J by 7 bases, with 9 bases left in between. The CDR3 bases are TGCAGTGCTAGCAGGGTGGTTGAAGCTTTCTTT. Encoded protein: CSASRVVEAFF.

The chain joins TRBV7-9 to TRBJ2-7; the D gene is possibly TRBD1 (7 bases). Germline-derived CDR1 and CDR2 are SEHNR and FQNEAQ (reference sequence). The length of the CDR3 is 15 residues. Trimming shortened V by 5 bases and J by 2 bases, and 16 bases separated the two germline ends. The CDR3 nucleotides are TGTGCCAGCAGCCGACCCCAGGGGGAGGCCTACGAGCAGTACTTC. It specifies CASSRPQGEAYEQYF.

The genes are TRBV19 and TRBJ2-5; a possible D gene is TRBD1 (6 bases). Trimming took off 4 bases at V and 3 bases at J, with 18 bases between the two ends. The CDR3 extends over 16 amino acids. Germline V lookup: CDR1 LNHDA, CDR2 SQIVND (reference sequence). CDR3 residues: CASSTPKTGAKETQYF. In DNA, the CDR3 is TGTGCCAGTAGTACCCCTAAGACAGGAGCCAAAGAGACCCAGTACTTC.

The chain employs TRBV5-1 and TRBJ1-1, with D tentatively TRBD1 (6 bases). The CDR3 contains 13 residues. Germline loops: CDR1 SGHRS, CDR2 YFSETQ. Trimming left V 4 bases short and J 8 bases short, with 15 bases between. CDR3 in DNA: TGCGCCAGCAGCCCGGGACCGGGGGGCGAAGCTTTCTTT. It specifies CASSPGPGGEAFF.

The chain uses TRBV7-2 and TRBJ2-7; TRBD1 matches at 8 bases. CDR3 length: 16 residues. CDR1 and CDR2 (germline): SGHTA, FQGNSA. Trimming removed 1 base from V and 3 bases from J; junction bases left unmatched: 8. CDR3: CASSLGFGTGYYEQYF. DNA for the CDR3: TGTGCCAGCAGCTTAGGATTTGGGACAGGTTACTACGAGCAGTACTTC. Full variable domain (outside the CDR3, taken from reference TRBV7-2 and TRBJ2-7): GAGVSQSPSNKVTEKGKDVELRCDPISGHTALYWYRQSLGQGLEFLIYFQGNSAPDKSGLPSDRFSAERTGGSVSTLTIQRTQQEDSAVYLCASSLGFGTGYYEQYFGPGTRLTVT.

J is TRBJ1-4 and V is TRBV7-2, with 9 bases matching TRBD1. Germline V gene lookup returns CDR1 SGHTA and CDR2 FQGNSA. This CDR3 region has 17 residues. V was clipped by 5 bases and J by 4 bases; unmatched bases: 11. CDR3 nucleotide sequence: TGTGCCAGCAGCCGAATGGACAGGGGTCGGAGTAATGAAAAACTGTTTTTT. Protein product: CASSRMDRGRSNEKLFF.

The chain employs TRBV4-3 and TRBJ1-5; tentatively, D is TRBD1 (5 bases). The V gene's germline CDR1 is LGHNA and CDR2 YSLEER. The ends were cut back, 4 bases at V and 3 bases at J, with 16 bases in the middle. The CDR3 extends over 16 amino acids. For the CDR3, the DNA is TGCGCCAGCAGCCCATACCGGGGGGGAGACAATCAGCCCCAGCATTTT. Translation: CASSPYRGGDNQPQHF.

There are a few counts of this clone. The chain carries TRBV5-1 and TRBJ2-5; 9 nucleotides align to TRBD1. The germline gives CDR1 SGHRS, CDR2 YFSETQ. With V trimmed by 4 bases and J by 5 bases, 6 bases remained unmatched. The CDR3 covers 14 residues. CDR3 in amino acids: CASSRGQGKETQYF. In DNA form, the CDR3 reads TGCGCCAGCAGCAGGGGACAGGGAAAGGAGACCCAGTACTTC.

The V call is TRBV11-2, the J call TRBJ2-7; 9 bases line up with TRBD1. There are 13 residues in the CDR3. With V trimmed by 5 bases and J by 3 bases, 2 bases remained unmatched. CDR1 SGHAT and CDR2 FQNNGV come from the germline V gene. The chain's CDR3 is CASSRTGVYEQYF. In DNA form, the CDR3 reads TGTGCCAGCAGCCGGACAGGGGTCTACGAGCAGTACTTC.